The following is a T cell receptor beta chain sequence with its context. This clonotype was observed once. This clone's antigen is unknown. No much larger clone is present one base from it, and per-base qualities are unavailable. A single read counts as weak evidence. This sample stems from a study of T cell repertoires in cytomegalovirus infection (dated by TCRdb to about 2019). About the full investigation: Donor HLA type was relevant to the analysis, because carriage of CMV infection together with the matching HLA type was indicated by public TCR beta signatures. General study outcomes and caveats: In both this cohort and an independent roughly 350-donor cohort, the cumulative frequency of public TCR beta family members distinguished carriers of CMV infection plus the relevant HLA type. The ex vivo response was dominated by HLA-C-restricted CMV-specific TCR beta clonotypes, which also provided the single most frequent clonotype in two of eight donors.

Sequenced using an Illumina HiSeq 1500. TCRdb trimmed the raw reads at Q25, called clones with MiXCR and kept productive beta chains. Here each entry gathers all rows of one CDR3 protein and keeps the most common genes and DNA. The sample has some 400,000 distinct CDR3 sequences on record, 15% to 20% of them singletons. Of the sample, around 8.6% falls within the top ten clones. Source material: PBMCs. The clonotype originates from a human donor in good health (CMV status not recorded). Some clones in this sample may be carry-over from other donors' samples.

The CDR3 protein is CASSPDAGRYTEAFF. The base sequence is TGTGCCAGCAGCCCCGATGCGGGGAGGTACACTGAAGCTTTCTTT. The rearrangement combines TRBV2 with TRBJ1-1; no D gene can be assigned with confidence. V drops 6 bases and J drops 3 bases, leaving 17 bases in between. From cysteine to phenylalanine, the CDR3 is 15 amino acids long. The kept DNA is CDR3 alone, 45 bases in frame from the first base. The germline V gene supplies CDR1 SNHLY and CDR2 FYNNEI.